Listed below are T cell receptor beta chains from one sample, sequenced in a study of T cell responses to AZD1222 COVID-19 vaccine. Assay used: immunoSEQ multiplex PCR; TCRdb lists only in-frame clones, some missing. The sample shows 150,000 to 180,000 clones, approximately 87% of them seen only once. Here the sequenced sample was peripheral blood, taken 28 days after the second AZD1222 dose. Receptors were obtained from an adult who received the AZD1222 COVID-19 vaccine. Both conserved end residues are part of each CDR3.

V gene,J gene,CDR3 protein
TRBV27,TRBJ2-1,CASSSPSGTGPYNEQFF
TRBV24-1,TRBJ2-5,CATSDPGQKQETQYF
TRBV5-6,TRBJ1-1,CASNRRGRWNTEAFF
TRBV5-1,TRBJ2-3,CASSVNPGLGTDTQYF
TRBV5-6,TRBJ1-5,CASSLLREDQPQHF
TRBV21-1,TRBJ2-7,CASNDPGQLYEQYF
TRBV7-3,TRBJ2-2,CASSLLGGTPGELFF
TRBV6-2/TRBV6-3,TRBJ2-7,CASSLLAGGAYEQYF
TRBV11-3,TRBJ2-1,CASTIQGSNEQFF
TRBV6-5,TRBJ2-1,CASSYRETSSDEQFF
TRBV6-2/TRBV6-3,TRBJ2-7,CASSYSAGNEQYF
TRBV5-6,TRBJ2-3,CASSFGQGSGTQYF
TRBV28,TRBJ1-1,CASSPTQGMNTEAFF
TRBV10-3,TRBJ1-2,CAISEGAEWVRGSDGYTF
TRBV7-2,TRBJ2-1,CASSRSLSSYNEQFF
TRBV5-6,TRBJ2-2,CASSSLTGTGELFF
TRBV19,TRBJ1-4,CASSIRQGKLFF
TRBV5-1,TRBJ1-1,CASSNRAQGTEAFF
TRBV19,TRBJ2-3,CASSEQGGTDTQYF
TRBV3-1/TRBV3-2,TRBJ1-5,CASSQSGSNQPQHF
TRBV30,TRBJ1-3,CAWMGFGNTIYF
TRBV2,TRBJ2-7,CASGQSSYEQYF
TRBV7-9,TRBJ2-3,CASSLVGYTDTQYF
TRBV24-1,TRBJ2-7,CATSDSGSYEQYF
TRBV2,TRBJ2-1,CASSVGTGRGNEQFF
TRBV7-9,TRBJ1-2,CASSTSDRATYGYTF
TRBV11-2,TRBJ2-1,CASSSQLRALDNNEQFF
TRBV4-3,TRBJ2-7,CASSQNPGLAQYF